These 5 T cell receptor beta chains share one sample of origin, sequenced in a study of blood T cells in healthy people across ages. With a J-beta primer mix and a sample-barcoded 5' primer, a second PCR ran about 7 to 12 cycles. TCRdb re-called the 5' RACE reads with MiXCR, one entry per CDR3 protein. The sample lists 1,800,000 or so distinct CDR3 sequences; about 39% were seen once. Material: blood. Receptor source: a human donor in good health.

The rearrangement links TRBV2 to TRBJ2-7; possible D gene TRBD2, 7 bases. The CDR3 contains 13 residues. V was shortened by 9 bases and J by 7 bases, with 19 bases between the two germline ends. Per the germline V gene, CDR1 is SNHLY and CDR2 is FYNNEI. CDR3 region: CAREGGPRGEQYF. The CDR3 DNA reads TGTGCCAGAGAGGGGGGGCCGCGGGGAGAGCAGTACTTC.

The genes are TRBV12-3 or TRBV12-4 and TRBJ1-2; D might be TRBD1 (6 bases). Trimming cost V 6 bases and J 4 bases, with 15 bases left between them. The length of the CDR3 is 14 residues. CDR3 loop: CASSGQNEIYGYTF. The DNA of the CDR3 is TGTGCCAGCAGCGGACAGAATGAGATCTATGGCTACACCTTC.

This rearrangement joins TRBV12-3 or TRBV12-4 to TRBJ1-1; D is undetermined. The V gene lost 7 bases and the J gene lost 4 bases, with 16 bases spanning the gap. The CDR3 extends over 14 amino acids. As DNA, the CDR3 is TGTGCCAGCAAACAGACGGGCCTCCCCACTGAAGCTTTCTTT. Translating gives CASKQTGLPTEAFF.

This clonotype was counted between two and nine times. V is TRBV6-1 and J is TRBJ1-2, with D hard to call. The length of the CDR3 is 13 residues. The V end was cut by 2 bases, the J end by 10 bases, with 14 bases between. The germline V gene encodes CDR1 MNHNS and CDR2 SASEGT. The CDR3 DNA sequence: TGTGCCAGCAGTGAATCGATATTCTCCCCCTACACCTTC. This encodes CASSESIFSPYTF.

The CDR3 region has the DNA TGTGCCAGCAGCCGGGACCCCGGAAACACCATATATTTT. Protein product: CASSRDPGNTIYF. This chain uses TRBV6-5 with TRBJ1-3; D might be TRBD1 (5 bases). From germline, CDR1 is MNHEY and CDR2 SVGAGI. The CDR3 contains 13 residues. V shed 6 bases and J shed 4 bases, with 10 bases lying between them.